These 29 T cell receptor beta chains were all obtained from the same sample, sequenced in a study of blood T cell repertoires in COVID-19. Measured with immunoSEQ multiplex PCR; TCRdb has only the in-frame clones, and not every one. The repertoire holds over 150,000 clones, with 90% to 95% as singletons. Sequenced material: peripheral blood. Source of these receptors: a man aged 45 to 65 with acute or convalescent COVID-19.

The chain has TRBV18 and TRBJ1-5; TRBD1 matches at 8 bases. J lost 7 bases, V lost 6 bases, and 11 bases had no gene match. Germline V lookup: CDR1 KGHSH, CDR2 LQKENI. The CDR3 loop spans 15 amino acids. The CDR3, as DNA: TGTGCCAGCTCCCAATCAGGGGGCGAGTACCAGCCCCAGCATTTT. Its protein product is CASSQSGGEYQPQHF.

The chain employs TRBV4-2 and TRBJ2-1; tentative D call: TRBD2 (6 bases). V was clipped by 0 bases and J by 6 bases, with 15 bases between them. The CDR3 covers 16 residues. Germline V gene data show CDR1 as LGHNA and CDR2 as YNFKEQ. This CDR3 reads CASSQDWRGSGNEQFF. CDR3 nucleotides: TGTGCCAGCAGCCAAGATTGGCGGGGATCGGGCAATGAGCAGTTCTTC.

The chain couples TRBV6-2 or TRBV6-3 to TRBJ2-3, with D hard to call. V dropped 4 bases and J dropped 2 bases, with 4 bases sitting between them. The CDR3 has 12 amino acids. Per the germline V gene, CDR1 is MNHEY and CDR2 is SVGEGT. CDR3 nucleotides: TGTGCCAGCAGTTCGTCCACAGATACGCAGTATTTT. Protein sequence: CASSSSTDTQYF.

The chain is built from TRBV9 and TRBJ2-1, with D possibly matching TRBD2 (6 bases). Germline assignment: CDR1 SGDLS and CDR2 YYNGEE. Trimming removed 4 bases from V and 6 bases from J, with 20 bases in between. This CDR3 is 16 amino acids long. CDR3 sequence (DNA): TGTGCCAGCAGCCCCGCCGGGACTCTCAAGGTCAATGAGCAGTTCTTC. Protein product: CASSPAGTLKVNEQFF. Complete variable domain (other parts from reference TRBV9 and TRBJ2-1): DSGVTQTPKHLITATGQRVTLRCSPRSGDLSVYWYQQSLDQGLQFLIQYYNGEERAKGNILERFSAQQFPDLHSELNLSSLELGDSALYFCASSPAGTLKVNEQFFGPGTRLTVL.

Regarding this clone: One end of the junction varies from germline; a read error may be responsible. The chain couples TRBV29-1 to TRBJ1-2; D gene uncertain. Germline V lookup: CDR1 SQVTM, CDR2 ANQGSEA. The CDR3 has 13 amino acids. The CDR3 reads CSVEEQTSYGYTF. CDR3 sequence (DNA): TGCAGCGTAGAAGAACAGACCTCCTATGGCTACACCTTC.

This clone is a singleton in its sample. The chain employs TRBV6-5 and TRBJ2-7, with a tentative D call TRBD2 (6 bases). The CDR3 sequence is 11 residues long. Germline-derived CDR1 and CDR2 are MNHEY and SVGAGI. Trimming took 5 bases from V and 6 from J, leaving 8 bases between them. Here the CDR3 reads CASSLGLEQYF. For the CDR3, the DNA is TGTGCCAGCAGTCTGGGACTCGAGCAGTACTTC.

This chain joins TRBV27 and TRBJ1-1; a possible D gene is TRBD1 (5 bases). V lost 4 bases and J 1 base, leaving 13 bases between the germline ends. The CDR3 has 15 amino acids. Germline values: CDR1 MNHEY, CDR2 SMNVEV (reference sequence). The CDR3 reads CASSSPGASNTEAFF. In nucleotides, the CDR3 is TGTGCCAGCAGTTCTCCTGGGGCCTCGAACACTGAAGCTTTCTTT.

The genes are TRBV28 and TRBJ1-2; D is unresolved. CDR3 length equals 12 residues. The V and J ends lost 6 bases and 4 bases respectively, with 9 bases between them. Germline CDR1 and CDR2: MDHEN and SYDVKM. CDR3 nucleotides: TGTGCCAGCAGCCTGGGGAGCTATGGCTACACCTTC. It translates to CASSLGSYGYTF.

The rearrangement links TRBV27 to TRBJ1-5, with D unclear. Trimming stripped 3 bases from V and 9 bases from J, with 15 bases between. There are 14 residues in the CDR3. Germline lookup yields CDR1 MNHEY and CDR2 SMNVEV (reference sequence). The CDR3 region is CASSFGKGGTPQHF. In nucleotides, the CDR3 is TGTGCCAGCAGTTTTGGAAAGGGAGGTACGCCCCAGCATTTT.

The rearrangement joins TRBV7-8 to TRBJ1-2, with 9 nucleotides matching TRBD1. Germline CDR1 SGHVS, CDR2 FQNEAQ. J gave up 7 bases and V 5 bases, and 17 bases lay outside the gene matches. The CDR3 is made up of 17 amino acids. Here the CDR3 reads CASSLGDPGQGFRGYTF. CDR3 in DNA: TGTGCCAGCAGCCTTGGGGATCCGGGACAGGGATTCCGTGGCTACACCTTC.

The rearrangement joins TRBV30 to TRBJ1-6; D remains ambiguous. The CDR3 has 13 residues. V was cut by 2 bases and J by 9 bases, with 11 bases left in between. The germline CDR1 and CDR2 sequences are GTSNPN and SVGIG (reference sequence). Written as DNA, the CDR3 is TGTGCCTGGAGTCCGGGAGTGGGTTCACCCCTCCACTTT. Protein product: CAWSPGVGSPLHF.

This chain uses TRBV18 with TRBJ1-5; maybe TRBD1 (5 bases). Germline assignment: CDR1 KGHSH and CDR2 LQKENI. The CDR3 covers 14 residues. Trimming stripped 5 bases from V and 7 bases from J, with 15 bases between. The CDR3 loop is CASSSDRGRQPQHF. The DNA of the CDR3 is TGTGCCAGCTCATCCGACAGAGGACGCCAGCCCCAGCATTTT. Full variable domain (remainder filled in from reference TRBV18 and TRBJ1-5): NAGVMQNPRHLVRRRGQEARLRCSPMKGHSHVYWYRQLPEEGLKFMVYLQKENIIDESGMPKERFSAEFPKEGPSILRIQQVVRGDSAAYFCASSSDRGRQPQHFGDGTRLSIL.

This clone was observed a single time. This chain links TRBV28 with TRBJ1-4; the D gene is possibly TRBD1 (6 bases). Trimming removed 7 bases from V and 0 bases from J, with 21 bases in between. Looked up from germline, CDR1 is MDHEN and CDR2 is SYDVKM. This CDR3 region has 18 residues. CDR3 sequence: CASIKTGTSVATNEKLFF. Here the CDR3 DNA reads TGTGCCAGCATTAAAACCGGGACATCTGTCGCAACTAATGAAAAACTGTTTTTT.

This chain uses TRBV7-2 with TRBJ2-3; 12 bases are a match to TRBD2. Unmatched junction bases numbered 10, after V lost 1 base and J lost 2 bases. The germline V gene has CDR1 SGHTA and CDR2 FQGNSA. This CDR3 has 19 residues. CDR3 in amino acids: CASSLGPLAGGPVTDTQYF. CDR3 DNA: TGTGCCAGCAGCTTAGGTCCGCTAGCGGGGGGGCCTGTCACAGATACGCAGTATTTT.

The chain is built from TRBV19 and TRBJ1-4; tentatively, D is TRBD1 (6 bases). The CDR3 runs 15 residues. Trimming left V 9 bases short and J 8 bases short, with 22 bases between. Germline CDR1 reads LNHDA; CDR2 reads SQIVND (reference sequence). CDR3 residues: CASATKQGVTEKLFF. The DNA for the CDR3 is TGTGCCAGCGCGACCAAACAGGGAGTAACCGAAAAACTGTTTTTT.

This chain joins TRBV6-1 and TRBJ2-2, with D possibly being TRBD1 (5 bases). The CDR3 consists of 14 residues. The V end lost 7 bases, the J end lost 1 base, and 10 bases lay between the germline ends. The germline V gene encodes CDR1 MNHNS and CDR2 SASEGT. The CDR3 DNA is TGTGCCAGCACCCTTACAGGGAACACCGGGGAGCTGTTTTTT. Its translation: CASTLTGNTGELFF.

The chain carries TRBV3-1 (or the pseudogene TRBV3-2) and TRBJ2-7; 13 nucleotides agree with TRBD2. CDR1 and CDR2 (germline): LGHDT, YNNKEL (reference sequence). The CDR3 is 15 amino acids. V dropped 6 bases and J dropped 2; count of bases not matched to a gene: 4. The CDR3, as DNA: TGTGCCAGCAGTCCTGGACTAGCGGGAGCCTACGAGCAGTACTTC. Encoded protein: CASSPGLAGAYEQYF.

This clone has just one count. The chain uses TRBV19 and TRBJ1-6; a possible D gene is TRBD1 (5 bases). The CDR3 has 14 amino acids. Trimming removed 5 bases from V and 10 bases from J, with 15 bases in between. In germline, CDR1 is LNHDA, CDR2 SQIVND (reference sequence). The CDR3 region has the DNA TGTGCCAGTAGTGATATAGGGGCTTGGTCACCCCTCCACTTT. This encodes CASSDIGAWSPLHF.

V usage is TRBV29-1 and J usage is TRBJ2-2; 11 positions match TRBD1. V gave up 3 bases and J gave up 7 bases; unmatched junction bases: 10. This CDR3 is built from 16 residues. Germline CDR1 and CDR2: SQVTM and ANQGSEA. CDR3 sequence: CSVELPDRGRGGELFF. The CDR3 bases are TGCAGCGTTGAGTTGCCGGACAGGGGGCGAGGCGGGGAGCTGTTTTTT.

This clone was seen a few times. The rearrangement links TRBV7-2 to TRBJ2-3; 7 nucleotides agree with TRBD1. There are 15 residues in the CDR3. Germline loops: CDR1 SGHTA, CDR2 FQGNSA. J lost 3 bases, V lost 4 bases, and 7 bases had no gene match. As DNA, the CDR3 is TGTGCCAGCAGCTATCGACAGGGTGGGACAGATACGCAGTATTTT. The encoded protein is CASSYRQGGTDTQYF.

The table lists this clone with a count of one. V is TRBV6-2 or TRBV6-3 and J is TRBJ1-5, with a tentative D call TRBD1 (6 bases). V lost 5 bases and J 5 bases, leaving 19 bases between the germline ends. The CDR3 covers 16 residues. Looked up from germline, CDR1 is MNHEY and CDR2 is SVGEGT. CDR3 amino acids: CASSNFMGQGYQPQHF. As DNA, the CDR3 is TGTGCCAGCAGTAATTTCATGGGGCAGGGGTATCAGCCCCAGCATTTT.

This clone came up once. The chain joins TRBV5-1 to TRBJ2-5; D remains unclear. The CDR3 is 13 residues long. Germline V gene data show CDR1 as SGHRS and CDR2 as YFSETQ. V was clipped by 1 base and J by 2 bases, with 6 bases between them. CDR3 nucleotide sequence: TGCGCCAGCAGCTTGAATTTACAAGAGACCCAGTACTTC. Translated, it gives CASSLNLQETQYF.

J is TRBJ1-4 and V is TRBV18, with TRBD1 matching 9 bases. Germline lookup yields CDR1 KGHSH and CDR2 LQKENI. Trimming took 2 bases from V and 5 from J; bases not matched to a gene: 0. The CDR3 sequence is 14 residues long. The CDR3 bases are TGTGCCAGCTCACCAGGGACAGGGAATGAAAAACTGTTTTTT. It specifies CASSPGTGNEKLFF.

This clone was counted a single time. The rearrangement joins TRBV6-6 to TRBJ1-5, with D unresolved. The length of the CDR3 is 14 residues. Germline V CDR1 and CDR2: MNHNY, SVGAGI (reference sequence). Trimming cost V 8 bases and J 0 bases, with 11 bases left between them. The CDR3 is CASFGRYSNQPQHF. Here the CDR3 DNA reads TGTGCCAGCTTCGGCAGGTATAGCAATCAGCCCCAGCATTTT.

The gene calls are TRBV6-5 and TRBJ2-2; D unclear. The ends were cut back, 7 bases at V and 7 bases at J, with 7 bases in the middle. CDR1 is MNHEY, CDR2 SVGAGI, per germline. The CDR3 loop spans 11 amino acids. The CDR3 loop is CASTFLGELFF. Written as DNA, the CDR3 is TGTGCCAGCACCTTCCTCGGGGAGCTGTTTTTT.

This chain joins TRBV7-3 and TRBJ1-1, with D tentatively TRBD1 (5 bases). Germline assignment: CDR1 SGHTA and CDR2 FQGTGA. This CDR3 spans 14 amino acids. V gave up 4 bases and J gave up 0 bases, with 9 bases separating them. The CDR3 DNA is TGTGCCAGCAGCTCGCAGGGCATGAACACTGAAGCTTTCTTT. Its protein product is CASSSQGMNTEAFF.

V is TRBV9 and J is TRBJ2-1, with 14 bases that match TRBD2. There are 16 residues in the CDR3. J gave up 7 bases and V 3 bases, and 6 bases lay outside the gene matches. CDR1 is SGDLS, CDR2 YYNGEE, per germline. The CDR3, as DNA: TGTGCCAGCAGCGCCCCGGGACTAGCGGGAGTTAATGAGCAGTTCTTC. Its protein is CASSAPGLAGVNEQFF.

V is TRBV28 and J is TRBJ2-5; 10 positions agree with TRBD2. The germline gives CDR1 MDHEN, CDR2 SYDVKM. The junction had 4 bases not matched to a gene; V was cut back by 1 base and J by 5 bases. The CDR3 contains 15 residues. Here the CDR3 reads CASSLFPSGSETQYF. The CDR3 coding sequence is TGTGCCAGCAGTTTATTCCCTAGCGGGAGTGAGACCCAGTACTTC.

The chain has TRBV3-1 (or the pseudogene TRBV3-2) and TRBJ2-7; 7 bases agree with TRBD1. This CDR3 spans 14 amino acids. Germline lookup yields CDR1 LGHDT and CDR2 YNNKEL (reference sequence). Unmatched junction bases numbered 5, after V lost 5 bases and J lost 1 base. CDR3 sequence reads: CASSYPGQSYEQYF. As DNA, the CDR3 is TGTGCCAGCAGCTATCCGGGACAGTCCTACGAGCAGTACTTC.